This is a list of T cell receptor beta chains from one sample in a study of control samples from healthy donors and cancer patients. Repertoires were generated with immunoSEQ multiplex PCR, while TCRdb's copy carries only in-frame clones and drops some. The table includes tens of thousands of clones, 85% to 95% detected once. Specimen: blood. The receptors shown here come from a man aged 25-45 years in good health. Each CDR3 is given with its conserved first and last residue.

CDR3	V	J
CASSPLGETQYF	TRBV18	TRBJ2-5
CATNYQHQISTGELFF	TRBV19	TRBJ2-2
CASSKGVGPTNEKLFF	TRBV21-1	TRBJ1-4
CASSKGSASYNEQFF	TRBV6-5	TRBJ2-1
CASSWTILAGSTDTQYF	TRBV5-4	TRBJ2-3
CASSLGGQGYGNTIYF	TRBV5-4	TRBJ1-3
CASSLTGTSLTLYF	TRBV28	TRBJ2-7
CASRGGGAGWTNYGYTF	TRBV5-1	TRBJ1-2
CASSEAATANTEAFF	TRBV6-1	TRBJ1-1
CASSVQGVSYNEQFF	TRBV9	TRBJ2-1
CASSLVSGGRGSTDTQYF	TRBV7-2	TRBJ2-3
CASSLEGVQSPLHF	TRBV5-1	TRBJ1-6
CASSLESAPYEQYF	TRBV5-1	TRBJ2-7
CASSEGLFWGEDRGQFF	TRBV6-1	TRBJ2-1
CASSSRTSGNGSEQFF	TRBV7-3	TRBJ2-1
CASSLAGHGEQFF	TRBV7-3	TRBJ2-1
CASSFRLAREQYF	TRBV5-5	TRBJ2-7
CASSLEGDTQYF	TRBV4-2	TRBJ2-3
CASSLLTGEALSGNTIYF	TRBV18	TRBJ1-3
CASSISQTTTNEKLFF	TRBV19	TRBJ1-4
CASSLDRGDTQYF	TRBV13	TRBJ2-3
CASSRTDLNYEQYF	TRBV3-1/TRBV3-2	TRBJ2-7
CASSQGQLLSNEQFF	TRBV4-3	TRBJ2-1
CASSGSGSPDTQYF	TRBV6-4	TRBJ2-3
CASSPGDRHTQYF	TRBV9	TRBJ2-3
CASSNQKGWVQFF	TRBV11-3	TRBJ2-1
CASSLQSSYNEQFF	TRBV6-2/TRBV6-3	TRBJ2-1
CASSPDLRALNTEAFF	TRBV5-4	TRBJ1-1
CASSQTVASYEQYF	TRBV5-1	TRBJ2-7
CATSGGGGTYEQYF	TRBV15	TRBJ2-7
CASHFTSGSTDTQYF	TRBV28	TRBJ2-3
CASSVVPTGGIPEAFF	TRBV9	TRBJ1-1
CASSPSEREGLNEQFF	TRBV6-4	TRBJ2-1
CASTLVRTGELFF	TRBV19	TRBJ2-2
CASITGTSNEQFF	TRBV2	TRBJ2-1
CASNPGTGTNYGYTF	TRBV6-5	TRBJ1-2
CASSPRDYEQYF	TRBV12-3/TRBV12-4	TRBJ2-7